Shown below are 22 T cell receptor beta chains from a single sample sequenced in a study of cytomegalovirus exposure and HLA in healthy donors. With 60 Vbeta and 13 Jbeta primers, the PCR was carried out. Here immunoSEQ multiplex PCR was the method, and the copy in TCRdb shows in-frame clones only, minus some. The sample records more than 150,000 clones, roughly 80% being singletons. The sequenced sample was PBMCs. Receptors originate from a man aged 45 to 65 in good health and CMV-seropositive.

The gene calls are TRBV7-8 and TRBJ2-3, with D perhaps matching TRBD2 (6 bases). The CDR3 spans 13 residues. Germline V lookup: CDR1 SGHVS, CDR2 FQNEAQ. Trimming stripped 6 bases from V and 6 bases from J, with 13 bases between. The CDR3, as DNA: TGTGCCAGCAGTCCCCGGGAGAGGGATACGCAGTATTTT. Translation gives CASSPRERDTQYF.

The genes are TRBV27 and TRBJ1-1; D is uncertain. Germline V gene data show CDR1 as MNHEY and CDR2 as SMNVEV (reference sequence). Trimming cost V 3 bases and J 1 base, with 6 bases left between them. This CDR3 spans 13 amino acids. CDR3 coding DNA: TGTGCCAGCAGTTTGCGGCAGAACACTGAAGCTTTCTTT. Its translation is CASSLRQNTEAFF.

The chain uses TRBV4-1 and TRBJ2-1; D is perhaps TRBD1 (6 bases). Trimming removed 2 bases at V and 11 bases at J, with 16 bases between. Germline assignment: CDR1 MGHRA and CDR2 YSYEKL. The CDR3 consists of 14 residues. DNA for the CDR3: TGCGCCAGCAGCCAATCCGGGACACTCCCCCAGCAGTTCTTC. Encoded protein: CASSQSGTLPQQFF.

This CDR3 is CARHGAPQGKDNSPLHF. Here the CDR3 DNA reads TGTGCCAGGCACGGCGCCCCACAGGGAAAGGATAATTCACCCCTCCACTTT. The rearrangement links TRBV21-1 to TRBJ1-6; TRBD1 was called by the table and not checked on the DNA. TRBV21-1 is a known pseudogene. The CDR3 length is 17 residues.

Concerning this clone itself: Additional DNA sequences in this sample encode the identical CDR3. The V call is TRBV21-1, the J call TRBJ2-5; the table's D call of TRBD1 was not tested on the DNA. TRBV21-1 is a pseudogene locus. The CDR3 is 15 amino acids. CDR3 amino acids: CASSIGQGFQETQYF. The CDR3 DNA reads TGTGCCAGCAGCATAGGACAGGGGTTCCAAGAGACCCAGTACTTC.

The V call is TRBV5-6, the J call TRBJ2-1; 7 bases map to TRBD2. The V gene end was trimmed by 0 bases and the J gene end by 2 bases; junction bases not matched to a gene: 5. The CDR3 spans 16 residues. Germline V gene data show CDR1 as SGHDT and CDR2 as YYEEEE. The CDR3 DNA is TGTGCCAGCAGCTTGGCGGGCGGGAGCACCTACAATGAGCAGTTCTTC. Translating it yields CASSLAGGSTYNEQFF. The whole variable domain, remainder taken from reference TRBV5-6 and TRBJ2-1, is DAGVTQSPTHLIKTRGQQVTLRCSPKSGHDTVSWYQQALGQGPQFIFQYYEEEERQRGNFPDRFSGHQFPNYSSELNVNALLLGDSALYLCASSLAGGSTYNEQFFGPGTRLTVL.

The V gene is TRBV18, the J gene TRBJ2-1; 9 nucleotides agree with TRBD2. CDR1 and CDR2 (germline): KGHSH, LQKENI. This CDR3 has 14 residues. The J segment lost 8 bases and the V segment lost 2 bases, leaving 4 bases of the junction unmatched. The CDR3 here is CASSPGGGDYEQFF. The DNA for the CDR3 is TGTGCCAGCTCACCAGGCGGGGGGGATTATGAGCAGTTCTTC.

The chain has TRBV5-1 and TRBJ2-7; D not certain. The CDR3 contains 11 residues. The V gene lost 3 bases and the J gene lost 1 base, with 2 bases spanning the gap. Germline CDR1 reads SGHRS; CDR2 reads YFSETQ. CDR3 DNA sequence: TGCGCCAGCAGCTCTTCCTACGAGCAGTACTTC. Encoded protein: CASSSSYEQYF.

J is TRBJ2-7 and V is TRBV11-2, with TRBD1 matching over 10 bases. J lost 3 bases, V lost 2 bases, and 1 base had no gene match. This CDR3 comprises 14 residues. Germline V gene data show CDR1 as SGHAT and CDR2 as FQNNGV. As DNA, the CDR3 is TGTGCCAGCAGCTTATGGACAGGGGGCTACGAGCAGTACTTC. Translation: CASSLWTGGYEQYF.

The CDR3 region has the DNA TGTGCCAGCAGTGAAACCCGGACAGTCGGACAGCCCCAGCATTTT. Translation: CASSETRTVGQPQHF. V usage is TRBV2 and J usage is TRBJ1-5, with D perhaps matching TRBD1 (6 bases). Trimming stripped 2 bases from V and 7 bases from J, with 15 bases between. The CDR3 runs 15 residues. CDR1 and CDR2 from the germline V gene are SNHLY and FYNNEI.

The chain links TRBV6-1 to TRBJ2-3; 9 bases map to TRBD1. This CDR3 contains 14 residues. Germline V gives CDR1 MNHNS, CDR2 SASEGT. The junction had 8 bases not matched to a gene; V was cut back by 7 bases and J by 6 bases. The CDR3 DNA reads as TGTGCCAGCAAGGGGACAGGGAGAGGGGATACGCAGTATTTT. Its protein product is CASKGTGRGDTQYF.

The sample holds one count of this clone. The chain is built from TRBV18 and TRBJ1-2, with 8 positions matching TRBD1. This CDR3 contains 15 residues. With V trimmed by 2 bases and J by 4 bases, 6 bases remained unmatched. Germline-derived CDR1 and CDR2 are KGHSH and LQKENI. In nucleotides, the CDR3 is TGTGCCAGCTCACCAGGAGGACAGGGCATCTATGGCTACACCTTC. This codes for CASSPGGQGIYGYTF. The variable domain in full, completed from reference TRBV18 and TRBJ1-2, reads NAGVMQNPRHLVRRRGQEARLRCSPMKGHSHVYWYRQLPEEGLKFMVYLQKENIIDESGMPKERFSAEFPKEGPSILRIQQVVRGDSAAYFCASSPGGQGIYGYTFGSGTRLTVV.

The chain uses TRBV10-2 and TRBJ2-5; TRBD2 aligns across 7 bases. CDR3 size: 14 residues. CDR1 is WSHSY and CDR2 is SAAADI in the germline V gene. The junction had 7 bases not matched to a gene; V was cut back by 4 bases and J by 5 bases. CDR3 bases: TGCGCCAGCAGTGGGACTAGTATCGTCGAGACCCAGTACTTC. Translated: CASSGTSIVETQYF.

The V and J genes are TRBV5-4 and TRBJ2-3; 11 bases align to TRBD2. This CDR3 region has 17 residues. The germline gives CDR1 SGHNT, CDR2 YYREEE (reference sequence). V dropped 3 bases and J dropped 0; count of bases not matched to a gene: 6. This CDR3 reads CASSSILAGASTDTQYF. As DNA, the CDR3 is TGTGCCAGCAGCTCCATACTAGCGGGAGCGAGCACAGATACGCAGTATTTT.

The J gene is TRBJ2-1, the V gene TRBV11-2; 12 bases fit TRBD2. The CDR3 consists of 14 residues. V lost 11 bases to trimming and J lost 4 bases; unmatched junction nucleotides: 6. Germline values: CDR1 SGHAT, CDR2 FQNNGV. The DNA of the CDR3 is TGTGCCGGGTCTAGCGGGGGGGAATACAATGAGCAGTTCTTC. It yields the protein CAGSSGGEYNEQFF.

This CDR3 is CASSKTGQGYEQYF. CDR3 nucleotide sequence: TGTGCCAGCAGCAAAACGGGACAGGGCTACGAGCAGTACTTC. V is TRBV5-4 and J is TRBJ2-7; 9 bases align to TRBD1. The V and J ends lost 4 bases and 3 bases, in that order; junction bases with no gene match: 5. In germline, CDR1 is SGHNT, CDR2 YYREEE (reference sequence). This CDR3 has 14 amino acids. Based on the CDR3 plus reference TRBV5-4 and TRBJ2-7, the full variable domain is ETGVTQSPTHLIKTRGQQVTLRCSSQSGHNTVSWYQQALGQGPQFIFQYYREEENGRGNFPPRFSGLQFPNYSSELNVNALELDDSALYLCASSKTGQGYEQYFGPGTRLTVT.

The gene calls are TRBV11-2 and TRBJ2-1; TRBD1 matches 10 bases. The trim removed 3 bases at V and 14 bases at J, leaving 22 bases unmatched. CDR1 and CDR2 (germline): SGHAT, FQNNGV. The CDR3 runs to 18 residues. As DNA, the CDR3 is TGTGCCAGCAGCTTCGACAGGGGGCGCGTCGGACTTCTTCTAGGGGAGTTCTTC. Encoded protein: CASSFDRGRVGLLLGEFF.

V usage is TRBV19 and J usage is TRBJ1-6; maybe TRBD1 (5 bases). The CDR3 has 14 amino acids. Trimming shortened V by 7 bases and J by 9 bases, and 16 bases separated the two germline ends. Germline V lookup: CDR1 LNHDA, CDR2 SQIVND (reference sequence). CDR3 nucleotides: TGTGCCAGTACCCGGGGGGATTTAAGTTCACCCCTCCACTTT. Its protein is CASTRGDLSSPLHF.

This clone was seen once. CDR3 nucleotides: TGTGCCAGCAGTGAAGGGTCAGGCCCCGCGGGGAACTATGGCTACACCTTC. Its protein product is CASSEGSGPAGNYGYTF. The chain links TRBV6-1 to TRBJ1-2; D remains unclear. This CDR3 comprises 17 residues. V shed 1 base and J shed 2 bases, with 17 bases lying between them. From germline, CDR1 is MNHNS and CDR2 SASEGT.

This clone has just a few counts. V and J are TRBV2 and TRBJ2-1, with 10 bases that match TRBD2. The ends lost 6 bases at V and 10 bases at J; junction bases unmatched: 9. The CDR3 sequence is 14 residues long. From germline, CDR1 is SNHLY and CDR2 FYNNEI. CDR3 residues: CASRGLAGVGEQFF. DNA of the CDR3: TGTGCCAGCAGGGGCCTAGCGGGGGTTGGAGAGCAGTTCTTC. The whole variable domain, remainder taken from reference TRBV2 and TRBJ2-1, is EPEVTQTPSHQVTQMGQEVILRCVPISNHLYFYWYRQILGQKVEFLVSFYNNEISEKSEIFDDQFSVERPDGSNFTLKIRSTKLEDSAMYFCASRGLAGVGEQFFGPGTRLTVL.

The chain employs TRBV6-5 and TRBJ1-5; the D gene is possibly TRBD1 (5 bases). Per germline, CDR1 MNHEY and CDR2 SVGAGI. The CDR3 is 13 residues long. Trimming left V 6 bases short and J 7 bases short, with 13 bases between. The CDR3 spells CASSKGEGQPQHF. The CDR3 DNA sequence: TGTGCCAGCAGCAAAGGGGAGGGGCAGCCCCAGCATTTT.

A single count supports this clone. The J gene is TRBJ2-1, the V gene TRBV4-3; D might be TRBD1 (6 bases). The V end lost 4 bases, the J end lost 8 bases, and 15 bases lay between the germline ends. The CDR3 has 14 amino acids. CDR1 is LGHNA and CDR2 is YSLEER in the germline V gene. Here the CDR3 DNA reads TGCGCCAGCAGCCCGGACAGTCGACATTATGAGCAGTTCTTC. Translated: CASSPDSRHYEQFF.